These 25 T cell receptor beta chains came from one sample sequenced in a study of lymphopenia after photon versus proton radiotherapy. Profiling relied on immunoSEQ multiplex PCR, and the TCRdb table lists in-frame clones only, not all of them. The table shows approximately 80,000 clones, with about 83% occurring only once. The input for sequencing was peripheral blood, taken from a patient treated with proton-based radiotherapy. These receptors all stem from a man aged 55 to 70 with pancreatic cancer.

The chain joins TRBV5-6 to TRBJ2-3, with D perhaps matching TRBD2 (7 bases). Germline V gives CDR1 SGHDT, CDR2 YYEEEE. Trimming pared 4 bases from V and 2 bases from J, leaving 14 bases between. This CDR3 has 15 amino acids. The CDR3 loop is CASSPRGGFTDTQYF. As DNA, the CDR3 is TGTGCCAGCAGCCCGAGGGGGGGATTCACAGATACGCAGTATTTT.

In this sample, this clone turned up once. The chain combines TRBV20-1 with TRBJ2-5; 9 bases are a match to TRBD2. CDR3 length equals 11 residues. From germline, CDR1 is DFQATT and CDR2 SNEGSKA (reference sequence). V shed 5 bases and J 7 bases; nucleotides not matched to a gene: 2. CDR3 coding DNA: TGCAGTGCTTCTAGCGGGATGACCCAGTACTTC. It translates to CSASSGMTQYF.

The chain employs TRBV4-2 and TRBJ1-6; possibly TRBD1 for D (5 bases). V was clipped by 0 bases and J by 8 bases, with 14 bases between them. The V gene's germline CDR1 is LGHNA and CDR2 YNFKEQ. This CDR3 is 16 amino acids long. CDR3 bases: TGTGCCAGCAGCCAAGAAGGTGCGGGGGGATATTCACCCCTCCACTTT. Protein: CASSQEGAGGYSPLHF.

The sample holds a few counts of this clone. The chain uses TRBV6-5 and TRBJ1-2; D might be TRBD1 (6 bases). Germline V gene sequence: CDR1 MNHEY, CDR2 SVGAGI. V lost 2 bases and J 9 bases, leaving 13 bases between the germline ends. The CDR3 runs to 13 residues. CDR3 sequence (DNA): TGTGCCAGCAGTTACAGACAGGCCGGCAGCTACACCTTC. Translation gives CASSYRQAGSYTF.

The chain joins TRBV9 to TRBJ1-1; D is unclear. The V end lost 0 bases, the J end lost 1 base, and 4 bases lay between the germline ends. Germline V gives CDR1 SGDLS, CDR2 YYNGEE. The CDR3 totals 13 residues. CDR3 coding DNA: TGTGCCAGCAGCGTAGCCCCGAACACTGAAGCTTTCTTT. It translates to CASSVAPNTEAFF.

The chain couples TRBV6-5 to TRBJ2-7; 12 bases map to TRBD2. The germline gives CDR1 MNHEY, CDR2 SVGAGI. Trimming cost V 6 bases and J 5 bases; bases outside gene matches: 5. This CDR3 is 14 amino acids long. The CDR3 loop reads CASRSSGRAHEQYF. DNA of the CDR3: TGTGCCAGCAGATCTAGCGGGAGGGCCCACGAGCAGTACTTC.

The chain has TRBV4-1 and TRBJ2-5, with D perhaps given as TRBD1 or TRBD2 (5 bases each). Trimming left V 0 bases short and J 4 bases short, with 9 bases between. The CDR3 sequence is 14 residues long. Germline loops: CDR1 MGHRA, CDR2 YSYEKL. The CDR3 loop reads CASSQEPGRETQYF. CDR3 DNA sequence: TGCGCCAGCAGCCAAGAGCCGGGACGAGAGACCCAGTACTTC.

V and J are TRBV10-3 and TRBJ2-5; 10 bases are shared with TRBD2. The germline V gene has CDR1 ENHRY and CDR2 SYGVKD. V shed 4 bases and J 7 bases; nucleotides not matched to a gene: 9. The CDR3 length is 15 residues. CDR3 loop: CAISGEREGRGTQYF. Written as DNA, the CDR3 is TGTGCCATCAGTGGCGAGCGGGAGGGCCGCGGGACCCAGTACTTC.

The J gene is TRBJ2-7, the V gene TRBV7-9, with TRBD1 identical over 8 bases. The CDR3 has 14 amino acids. With 2 bases clipped from V and 5 bases from J, the junction kept 5 bases outside the gene matches. Germline CDR1 SEHNR, CDR2 FQNEAQ (reference sequence). The CDR3 spells CASSLQGAGHEQYF. The CDR3 bases are TGTGCCAGCAGCTTACAGGGGGCTGGCCACGAGCAGTACTTC.

The chain couples TRBV27 to TRBJ2-2; D ambiguous. The CDR3 is 16 residues long. V was shortened by 7 bases and J by 1 base, with 16 bases between the two germline ends. Germline CDR1 reads MNHEY; CDR2 reads SMNVEV (reference sequence). The CDR3 here is CASTERRRKNTGELFF. CDR3 coding DNA: TGTGCCAGCACCGAAAGACGACGGAAGAACACCGGGGAGCTGTTTTTT.

The chain joins TRBV19 to TRBJ2-1; 11 bases agree with TRBD2. Germline trimming cut 2 bases from V and 10 bases from J; bases unmatched to any gene: 7. CDR1 is LNHDA, CDR2 SQIVND, per germline (reference sequence). This CDR3 comprises 15 residues. DNA of the CDR3: TGTGCCAGTAGTATACTAGCGGGAGGTCTTGGGGAGCAGTTCTTC. It yields the protein CASSILAGGLGEQFF.

The CDR3: CASSFQLREQYF. For the CDR3, the DNA is TGTGCCAGCAGTTTCCAACTCCGGGAGCAGTACTTC. The chain joins TRBV28 to TRBJ2-7; D is uncertain. Germline values: CDR1 MDHEN, CDR2 SYDVKM. The V gene lost 3 bases and the J gene lost 7 bases, with 10 bases spanning the gap. The CDR3 totals 12 residues.

The chain uses TRBV6-6 and TRBJ2-5; D may be TRBD2 (6 bases). The length of the CDR3 is 14 residues. V dropped 1 base and J dropped 4 bases, with 10 bases sitting between them. The germline gives CDR1 MNHNY, CDR2 SVGAGI (reference sequence). The CDR3 region is CASSYLREGETQYF. DNA of the CDR3: TGTGCCAGCAGTTACTTGCGGGAAGGAGAGACCCAGTACTTC.

This clone is a singleton in its sample. This chain links TRBV11-3 with TRBJ2-7; no firm D call. V dropped 2 bases and J dropped 7 bases, with 12 bases sitting between them. The CDR3 contains 13 residues. The germline gives CDR1 SGHNT, CDR2 YENEEA. The CDR3: CASSLPPQWEQYF. The CDR3 DNA follows: TGTGCCAGCAGCTTACCCCCTCAATGGGAGCAGTACTTC.

The J gene is TRBJ2-1, the V gene TRBV7-9; D unclear. Germline CDR1 SEHNR, CDR2 FQNEAQ (reference sequence). This CDR3 has 15 residues. V was clipped by 3 bases and J by 5 bases, with 14 bases between them. The CDR3 sequence is CASSFSETHNNEQFF. CDR3 nucleotides: TGTGCCAGCAGCTTTTCCGAGACTCACAACAATGAGCAGTTCTTC.

This chain uses TRBV28 with TRBJ2-1; 7 nucleotides align to TRBD1. Unmatched junction bases numbered 7, after V lost 5 bases and J lost 0 bases. The CDR3 runs 16 residues. Germline V gene lookup returns CDR1 MDHEN and CDR2 SYDVKM. The chain's CDR3 is CASSPTGLSSYNEQFF. Written as DNA, the CDR3 is TGTGCCAGCAGTCCGACAGGGCTTAGCTCCTACAATGAGCAGTTCTTC.

The chain is built from TRBV5-1 and TRBJ2-5; TRBD2 is a possible D gene (6 bases). CDR3 length: 16 amino acids. Trimming shortened V by 4 bases and J by 5 bases, and 21 bases separated the two germline ends. Germline loops: CDR1 SGHRS, CDR2 YFSETQ. The CDR3 region is CASSAFGSGGEETQYF. The CDR3 region has the DNA TGCGCCAGCAGCGCTTTTGGTTCCGGGGGAGAGGAGACCCAGTACTTC. Full variable domain (outside the CDR3, taken from reference TRBV5-1 and TRBJ2-5): KAGVTQTPRYLIKTRGQQVTLSCSPISGHRSVSWYQQTPGQGLQFLFEYFSETQRNKGNFPGRFSGRQFSNSRSEMNVSTLELGDSALYLCASSAFGSGGEETQYFGPGTRLLVL.

The chain couples TRBV7-8 to TRBJ2-1; D may be TRBD2 (6 bases). The CDR3 is made up of 13 amino acids. The V gene lost 4 bases and the J gene lost 11 bases, with 15 bases spanning the gap. Germline V gene sequence: CDR1 SGHVS, CDR2 FQNEAQ. The CDR3 reads CASSSTSGGKQFF. Written as DNA, the CDR3 is TGTGCCAGCAGCTCCACGTCTGGGGGGAAGCAGTTCTTC.

The chain couples TRBV28 to TRBJ2-1; 8 bases match TRBD1. The trim removed 3 bases at V and 8 bases at J, leaving 6 bases unmatched. Germline CDR1 and CDR2: MDHEN and SYDVKM. The CDR3 is 14 residues long. The CDR3 protein is CASSLDRVSYEQFF. The CDR3, as DNA: TGTGCCAGCAGTTTGGACAGGGTAAGCTATGAGCAGTTCTTC.

The chain couples TRBV18 to TRBJ1-2; D is perhaps TRBD1 (6 bases). V was clipped by 3 bases and J by 8 bases, with 13 bases between them. The CDR3 length is 13 residues. Germline V CDR1 and CDR2: KGHSH, LQKENI. The CDR3 DNA sequence: TGTGCCAGCTCACCGGCGGGGGGCGAGGGCTACACCTTC. It codes for CASSPAGGEGYTF.

This clone was observed a single time. The V gene is TRBV5-6, the J gene TRBJ2-1; D uncertain. There are 13 residues in the CDR3. Germline CDR1 is SGHDT and CDR2 is YYEEEE. V dropped 4 bases and J dropped 9 bases, with 14 bases sitting between them. The CDR3 bases are TGTGCCAGCAGCCTTACACGGTCGCGTGAGCAGTTCTTC. Protein sequence: CASSLTRSREQFF.

The V gene is TRBV27, the J gene TRBJ2-7, with TRBD1 matching over 10 bases. CDR3 length: 14 amino acids. After removal of 5 bases from V and 2 bases from J, the junction contained 3 bases not matched to a gene. Germline CDR1 reads MNHEY; CDR2 reads SMNVEV (reference sequence). The CDR3 DNA follows: TGTGCCAGCAGTCAAGACAGGGGGCCCTACGAGCAGTACTTC. Protein sequence: CASSQDRGPYEQYF.

The V gene is TRBV2, the J gene TRBJ1-2; 7 bases are a match to TRBD1. Trimming removed 6 bases from V and 10 bases from J; junction bases left unmatched: 2. Per germline, CDR1 SNHLY and CDR2 FYNNEI. The CDR3 extends over 10 amino acids. The CDR3 nucleotides read TGTGCCAGCAGCACAGGGGCCTACACCTTC. This sequence encodes CASSTGAYTF.

The gene calls are TRBV28 and TRBJ1-2, with TRBD1 identical over 9 bases. The length of the CDR3 is 15 residues. Trimming at V came to 6 bases and at J to 6 bases, leaving 11 bases not matched to a gene. Germline CDR1 and CDR2: MDHEN and SYDVKM. CDR3 protein: CASRDRGRPSDGYTF. For the CDR3, the DNA is TGTGCCAGCAGGGACAGGGGCCGACCTTCGGATGGCTACACCTTC.

The gene calls are TRBV7-8 and TRBJ2-7; D not certain. Germline CDR1 and CDR2: SGHVS and FQNEAQ. CDR3 size: 12 residues. V was pared by 5 bases and J by 3 bases, with 8 bases between. CDR3 region: CASSLDNYEQYF. CDR3 nucleotides: TGTGCCAGCAGCCTAGACAACTACGAGCAGTACTTC.